The T cell receptor beta chain described here comes from a study of CD8 T cells in ankylosing spondylitis. This clonotype has a handful of counts. The antigen is undetermined. Trimming took 4 bases from V and 9 from J, leaving 20 bases between them. CDR1 LGHNA and CDR2 YSLEER come from the germline V gene. The CDR3 extends over 15 amino acids. Study-wide results and limits: A CD8+ phenotype characterized the disease-linked clones, which were relatively rare in peripheral blood. It was reported that disease-linked clones were significantly enriched in matched ankylosing spondylitis synovial fluid. Typical of ankylosing spondylitis blood, it appeared, was a TCR beta motif of 7 or 8 highly homologous variants.

One entry per CDR3 protein results from TCRdb running MiXCR on the 5' RACE reads. The data show a few hundred thousand distinct CDR3 sequences, roughly 20% seen once. The gene calls are TRBV4-3 and TRBJ2-3; D call uncertain. This receptor was identified in a female donor with ankylosing spondylitis or in good health (not recorded which). Sequencing input: blood, either unsorted or a sorted T cell fraction (not recorded which). The CDR3 is CASSPRPDLTGTQYF. CDR3 sequence (DNA): TGCGCCAGCAGCCCCCGTCCGGACCTAACCGGCACGCAGTATTTT.